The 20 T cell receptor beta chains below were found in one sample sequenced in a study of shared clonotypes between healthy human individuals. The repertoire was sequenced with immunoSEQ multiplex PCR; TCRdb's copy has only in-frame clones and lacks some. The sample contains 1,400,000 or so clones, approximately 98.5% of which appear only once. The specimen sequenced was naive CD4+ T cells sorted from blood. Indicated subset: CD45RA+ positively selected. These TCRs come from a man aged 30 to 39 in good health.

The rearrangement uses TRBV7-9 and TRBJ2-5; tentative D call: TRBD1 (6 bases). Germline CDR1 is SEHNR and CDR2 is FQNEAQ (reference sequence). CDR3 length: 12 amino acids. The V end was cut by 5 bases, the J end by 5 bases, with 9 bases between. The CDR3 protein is CASSATGETQYF. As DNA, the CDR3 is TGTGCCAGCAGCGCCACAGGGGAGACCCAGTACTTC.

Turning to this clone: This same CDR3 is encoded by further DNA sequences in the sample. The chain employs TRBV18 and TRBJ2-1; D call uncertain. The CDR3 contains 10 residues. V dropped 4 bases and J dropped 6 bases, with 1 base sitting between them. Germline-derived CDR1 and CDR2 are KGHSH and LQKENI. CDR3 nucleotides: TGTGCCAGCTCACTCAATGAGCAGTTCTTC. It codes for CASSLNEQFF. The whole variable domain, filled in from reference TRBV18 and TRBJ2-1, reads NAGVMQNPRHLVRRRGQEARLRCSPMKGHSHVYWYRQLPEEGLKFMVYLQKENIIDESGMPKERFSAEFPKEGPSILRIQQVVRGDSAAYFCASSLNEQFFGPGTRLTVL.

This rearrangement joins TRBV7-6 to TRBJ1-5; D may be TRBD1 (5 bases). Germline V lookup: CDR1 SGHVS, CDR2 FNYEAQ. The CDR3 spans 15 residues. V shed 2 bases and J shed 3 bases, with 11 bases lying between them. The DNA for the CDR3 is TGTGCCAGCAGCTTAACCCGGGACCCCAATCAGCCCCAGCATTTT. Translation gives CASSLTRDPNQPQHF.

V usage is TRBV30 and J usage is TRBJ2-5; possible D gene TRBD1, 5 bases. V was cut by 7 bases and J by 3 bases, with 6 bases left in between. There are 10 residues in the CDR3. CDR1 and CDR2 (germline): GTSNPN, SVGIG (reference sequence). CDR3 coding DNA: TGTGCCTTCAGGGAAGAGACCCAGTACTTC. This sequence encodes CAFREETQYF.

The DNA of the CDR3 is TGTGCCAGCAGTGGAAACAGGGATGGGCGGGAGCTGTTTTTT. Residues: CASSGNRDGRELFF. V gene TRBV25-1 combines with J gene TRBJ2-2, with a possible D match to TRBD1 (6 bases). The germline V gene has CDR1 MGHDK and CDR2 SYGVNS. This CDR3 spans 14 amino acids. V dropped 4 bases and J dropped 9 bases, with 15 bases sitting between them.

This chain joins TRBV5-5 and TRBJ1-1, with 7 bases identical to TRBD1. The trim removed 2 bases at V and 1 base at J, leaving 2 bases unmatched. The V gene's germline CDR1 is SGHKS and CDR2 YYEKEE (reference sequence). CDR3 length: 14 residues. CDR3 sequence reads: CASSFWTGNTEAFF. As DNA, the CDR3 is TGTGCCAGCAGCTTCTGGACAGGGAACACTGAAGCTTTCTTT.

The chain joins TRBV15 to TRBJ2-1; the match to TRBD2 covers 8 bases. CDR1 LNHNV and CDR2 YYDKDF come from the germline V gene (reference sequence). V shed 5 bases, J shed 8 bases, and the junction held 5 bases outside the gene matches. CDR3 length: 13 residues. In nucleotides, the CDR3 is TGTGCCACCAGCGGCTTAGCGGGGTATGAGCAGTTCTTC. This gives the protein CATSGLAGYEQFF.

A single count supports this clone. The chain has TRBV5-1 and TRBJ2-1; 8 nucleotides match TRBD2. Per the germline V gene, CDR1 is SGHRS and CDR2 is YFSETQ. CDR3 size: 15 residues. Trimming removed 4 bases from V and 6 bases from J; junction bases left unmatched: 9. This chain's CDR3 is CASSPGLDRTNEQFF. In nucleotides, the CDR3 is TGCGCCAGCAGCCCGGGACTAGATCGGACCAATGAGCAGTTCTTC.

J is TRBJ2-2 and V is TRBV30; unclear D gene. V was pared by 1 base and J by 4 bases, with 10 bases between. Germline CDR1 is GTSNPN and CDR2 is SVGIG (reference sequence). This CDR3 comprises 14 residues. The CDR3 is CAWSGTVATGELFF. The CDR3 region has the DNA TGTGCCTGGAGTGGTACGGTGGCCACCGGGGAGCTGTTTTTT.

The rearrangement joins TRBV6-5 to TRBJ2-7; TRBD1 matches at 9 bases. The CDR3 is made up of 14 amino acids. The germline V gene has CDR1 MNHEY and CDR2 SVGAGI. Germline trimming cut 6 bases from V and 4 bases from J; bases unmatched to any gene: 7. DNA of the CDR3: TGTGCCAGCAGCCAGGGACAGGGAAGATACGAGCAGTACTTC. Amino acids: CASSQGQGRYEQYF.

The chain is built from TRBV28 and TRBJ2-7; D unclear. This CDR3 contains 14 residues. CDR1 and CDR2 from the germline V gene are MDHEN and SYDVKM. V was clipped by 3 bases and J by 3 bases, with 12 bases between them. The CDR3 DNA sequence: TGTGCCAGCAGTTTTACGGGCCTCTACTACGAGCAGTACTTC. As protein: CASSFTGLYYEQYF.

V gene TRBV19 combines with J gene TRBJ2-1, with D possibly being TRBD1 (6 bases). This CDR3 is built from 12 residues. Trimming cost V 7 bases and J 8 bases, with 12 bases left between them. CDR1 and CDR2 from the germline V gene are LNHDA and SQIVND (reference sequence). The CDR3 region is CASTTGNYEQFF. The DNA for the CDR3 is TGTGCCAGTACCACAGGGAACTATGAGCAGTTCTTC.

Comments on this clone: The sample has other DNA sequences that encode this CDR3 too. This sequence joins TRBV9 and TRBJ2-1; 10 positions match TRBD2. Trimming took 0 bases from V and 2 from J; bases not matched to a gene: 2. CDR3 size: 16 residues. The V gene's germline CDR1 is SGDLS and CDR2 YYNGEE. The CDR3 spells CASSVVGLAAYNEQFF. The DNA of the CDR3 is TGTGCCAGCAGCGTAGTAGGACTAGCGGCCTACAATGAGCAGTTCTTC. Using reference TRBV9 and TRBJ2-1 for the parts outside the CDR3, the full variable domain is DSGVTQTPKHLITATGQRVTLRCSPRSGDLSVYWYQQSLDQGLQFLIQYYNGEERAKGNILERFSAQQFPDLHSELNLSSLELGDSALYFCASSVVGLAAYNEQFFGPGTRLTVL.

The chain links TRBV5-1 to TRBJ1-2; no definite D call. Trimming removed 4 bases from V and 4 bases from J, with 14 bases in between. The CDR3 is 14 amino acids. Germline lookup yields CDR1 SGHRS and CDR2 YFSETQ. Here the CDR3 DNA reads TGCGCCAGCAGCCCGGAGGGCATCATCTATGGCTACACCTTC. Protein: CASSPEGIIYGYTF.

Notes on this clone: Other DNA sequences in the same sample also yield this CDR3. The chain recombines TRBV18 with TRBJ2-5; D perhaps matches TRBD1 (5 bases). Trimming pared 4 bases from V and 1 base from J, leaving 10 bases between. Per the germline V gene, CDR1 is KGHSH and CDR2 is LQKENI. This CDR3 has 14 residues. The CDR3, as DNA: TGTGCCAGCTCACGTGGGCAGGGCCAAGAGACCCAGTACTTC. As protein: CASSRGQGQETQYF.

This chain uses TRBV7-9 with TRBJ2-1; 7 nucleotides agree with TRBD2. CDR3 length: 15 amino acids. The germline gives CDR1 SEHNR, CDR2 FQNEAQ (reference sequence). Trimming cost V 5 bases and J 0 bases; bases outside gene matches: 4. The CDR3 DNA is TGTGCCAGCAGCCCCCGGGAGGACTCCTACAATGAGCAGTTCTTC. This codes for CASSPREDSYNEQFF.

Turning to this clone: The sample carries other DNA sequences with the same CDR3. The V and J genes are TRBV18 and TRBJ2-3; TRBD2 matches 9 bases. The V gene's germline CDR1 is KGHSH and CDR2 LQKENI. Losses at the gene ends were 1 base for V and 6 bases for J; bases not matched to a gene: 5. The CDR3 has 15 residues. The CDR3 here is CASSPLAGVADTQYF. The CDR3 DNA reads TGTGCCAGCTCACCACTAGCGGGAGTGGCGGATACGCAGTATTTT.

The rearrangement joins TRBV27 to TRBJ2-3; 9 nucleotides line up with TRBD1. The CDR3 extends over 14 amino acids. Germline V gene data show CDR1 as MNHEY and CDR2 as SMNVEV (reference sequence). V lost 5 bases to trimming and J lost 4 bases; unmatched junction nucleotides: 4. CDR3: CASSKQGASDTQYF. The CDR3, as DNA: TGTGCCAGCAGTAAACAGGGGGCATCAGATACGCAGTATTTT.

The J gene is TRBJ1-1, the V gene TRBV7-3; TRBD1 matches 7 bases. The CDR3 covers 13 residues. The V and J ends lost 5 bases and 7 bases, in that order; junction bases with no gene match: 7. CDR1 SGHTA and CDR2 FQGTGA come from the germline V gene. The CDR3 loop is CASSRGQVNEAFF. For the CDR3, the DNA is TGTGCCAGCAGCCGTGGACAGGTAAATGAAGCTTTCTTT.

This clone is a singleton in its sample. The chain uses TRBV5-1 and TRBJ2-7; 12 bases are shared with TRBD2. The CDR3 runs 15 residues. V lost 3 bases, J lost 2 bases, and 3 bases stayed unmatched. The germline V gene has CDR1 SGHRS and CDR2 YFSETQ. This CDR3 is CASSWTSGNPYEQYF. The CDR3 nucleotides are TGCGCCAGCAGCTGGACTAGCGGGAACCCCTACGAGCAGTACTTC.